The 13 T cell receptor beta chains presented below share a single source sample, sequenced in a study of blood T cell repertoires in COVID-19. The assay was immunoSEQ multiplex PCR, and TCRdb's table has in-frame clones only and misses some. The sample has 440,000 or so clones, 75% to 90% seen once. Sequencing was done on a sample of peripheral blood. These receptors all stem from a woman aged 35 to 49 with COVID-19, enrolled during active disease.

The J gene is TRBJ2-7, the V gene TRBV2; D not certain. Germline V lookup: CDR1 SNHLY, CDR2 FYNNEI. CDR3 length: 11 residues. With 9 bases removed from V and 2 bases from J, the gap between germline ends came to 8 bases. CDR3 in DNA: TGTGCCAGTACTCTAACCTACGAGCAGTACTTC. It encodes CASTLTYEQYF.

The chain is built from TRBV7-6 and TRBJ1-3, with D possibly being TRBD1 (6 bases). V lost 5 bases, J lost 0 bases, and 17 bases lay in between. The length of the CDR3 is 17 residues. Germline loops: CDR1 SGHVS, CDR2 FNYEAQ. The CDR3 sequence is CASSPSRDTHSGNTIYF. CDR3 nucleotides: TGTGCCAGCAGCCCCTCCCGGGACACCCACTCTGGAAACACCATATATTTT.

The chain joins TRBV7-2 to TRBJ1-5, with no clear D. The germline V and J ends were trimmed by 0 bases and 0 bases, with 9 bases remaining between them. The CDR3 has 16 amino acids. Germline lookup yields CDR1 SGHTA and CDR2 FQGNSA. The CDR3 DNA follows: TGTGCCAGCAGCTTAGCTCACCGGGATAGCAATCAGCCCCAGCATTTT. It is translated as CASSLAHRDSNQPQHF.

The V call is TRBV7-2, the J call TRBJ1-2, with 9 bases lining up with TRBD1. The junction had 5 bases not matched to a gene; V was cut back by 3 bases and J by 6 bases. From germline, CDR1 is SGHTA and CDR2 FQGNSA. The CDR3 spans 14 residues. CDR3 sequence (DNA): TGTGCCAGCAGCTTTCGGGACAGGGACCATGGCTACACCTTC. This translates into CASSFRDRDHGYTF.

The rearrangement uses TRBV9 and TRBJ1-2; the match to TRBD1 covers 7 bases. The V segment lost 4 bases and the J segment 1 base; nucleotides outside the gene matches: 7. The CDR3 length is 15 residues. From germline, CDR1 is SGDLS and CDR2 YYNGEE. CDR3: CASSSRRDSNYGYTF. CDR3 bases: TGTGCCAGCAGCTCCCGCCGGGACAGTAACTATGGCTACACCTTC.

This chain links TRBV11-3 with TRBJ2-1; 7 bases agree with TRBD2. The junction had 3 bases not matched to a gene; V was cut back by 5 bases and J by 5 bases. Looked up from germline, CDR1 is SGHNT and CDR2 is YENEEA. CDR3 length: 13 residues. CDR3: CASSPGGNNEQFF. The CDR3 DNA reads TGTGCCAGCAGCCCCGGGGGGAACAATGAGCAGTTCTTC.

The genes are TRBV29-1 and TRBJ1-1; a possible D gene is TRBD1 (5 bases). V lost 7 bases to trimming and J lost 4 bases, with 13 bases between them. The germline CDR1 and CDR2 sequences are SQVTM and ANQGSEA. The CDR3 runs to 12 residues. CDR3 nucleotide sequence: TGCAGCGGAGCTTCGGGGGGCACTGAAGCTTTCTTT. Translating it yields CSGASGGTEAFF. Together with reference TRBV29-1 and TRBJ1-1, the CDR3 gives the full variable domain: SAVISQKPSRDICQRGTSLTIQCQVDSQVTMMFWYRQQPGQSLTLIATANQGSEATYESGFVIDKFPISRPNLTFSTLTVSNMSPEDSSIYLCSGASGGTEAFFGQGTRLTVV.

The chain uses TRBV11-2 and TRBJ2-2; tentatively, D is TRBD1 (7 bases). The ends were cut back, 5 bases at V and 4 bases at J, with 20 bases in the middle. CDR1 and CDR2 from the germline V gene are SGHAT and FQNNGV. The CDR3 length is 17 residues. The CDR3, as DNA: TGTGCCAGCAGCCCCGCGACAGGGAGGTCGGGCACCGGGGAGCTGTTTTTT. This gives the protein CASSPATGRSGTGELFF.

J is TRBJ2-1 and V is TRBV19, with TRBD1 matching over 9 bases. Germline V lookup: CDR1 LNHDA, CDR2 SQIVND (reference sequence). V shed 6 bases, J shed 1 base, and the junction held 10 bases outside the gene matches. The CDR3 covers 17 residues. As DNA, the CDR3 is TGTGCCAGTAGAGTCTCCGGGACAGGGTTTTCCTACAATGAGCAGTTCTTC. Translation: CASRVSGTGFSYNEQFF.

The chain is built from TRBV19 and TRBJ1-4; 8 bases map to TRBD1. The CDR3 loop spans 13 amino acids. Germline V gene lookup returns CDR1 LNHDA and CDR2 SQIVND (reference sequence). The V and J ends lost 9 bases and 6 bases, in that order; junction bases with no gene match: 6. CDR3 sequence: CASMQGAYEKLFF. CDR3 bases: TGTGCCAGCATGCAGGGGGCCTATGAAAAACTGTTTTTT.

For the CDR3, the DNA is TGTGCCAGCAGTCCCACATGGTACAATCAGCCCCAGCATTTT. The encoded protein is CASSPTWYNQPQHF. The rearrangement joins TRBV27 to TRBJ1-5, with unresolved D. Germline V gives CDR1 MNHEY, CDR2 SMNVEV (reference sequence). The V gene lost 5 bases and the J gene lost 3 bases, with 11 bases spanning the gap. The CDR3 totals 14 residues.

CDR3 coding DNA: TGTGCCAGCAGCTTGGGAGCGGGAGATGAGCAGTTCTTC. Residues: CASSLGAGDEQFF. This sequence joins TRBV5-4 and TRBJ2-1; the match to TRBD2 covers 8 bases. The germline gives CDR1 SGHNT, CDR2 YYREEE (reference sequence). CDR3 length: 13 residues. V shed 0 bases and J 8 bases; nucleotides not matched to a gene: 1.

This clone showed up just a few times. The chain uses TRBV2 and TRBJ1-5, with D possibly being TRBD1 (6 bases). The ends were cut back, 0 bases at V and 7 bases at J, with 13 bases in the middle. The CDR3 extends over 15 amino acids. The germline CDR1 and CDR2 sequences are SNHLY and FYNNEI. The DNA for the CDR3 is TGTGCCAGCAGTGAAGCGGGGGGGGCGGGACAGCCCCAGCATTTT. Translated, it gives CASSEAGGAGQPQHF.